Listed here is a single T cell receptor beta chain. This CDR3 has 17 residues. The V segment lost 3 bases and the J segment 12 bases; nucleotides outside the gene matches: 17. The germline V gene encodes CDR1 SGHVS and CDR2 FQNEAQ. The data are from a study of T cell changes during pregnancy in multiple sclerosis. Profiling relied on immunoSEQ multiplex PCR, and the TCRdb table lists in-frame clones only, not all of them. The sample lists some 67,000 clones; about 91% were seen once. The specimen was peripheral blood, collected in the first trimester of pregnancy. This chain uses TRBV7-8 with TRBJ2-1; the match to TRBD2 covers 10 bases. This TCR derives from a female donor with multiple sclerosis, enrolled in a pregnancy study. The CDR3 DNA sequence: TGTGCCAGCAGCTTGGTAATGCCGGGACTAGCGTTGTCACCGCAGTTCTTC. Amino acids: CASSLVMPGLALSPQFF.